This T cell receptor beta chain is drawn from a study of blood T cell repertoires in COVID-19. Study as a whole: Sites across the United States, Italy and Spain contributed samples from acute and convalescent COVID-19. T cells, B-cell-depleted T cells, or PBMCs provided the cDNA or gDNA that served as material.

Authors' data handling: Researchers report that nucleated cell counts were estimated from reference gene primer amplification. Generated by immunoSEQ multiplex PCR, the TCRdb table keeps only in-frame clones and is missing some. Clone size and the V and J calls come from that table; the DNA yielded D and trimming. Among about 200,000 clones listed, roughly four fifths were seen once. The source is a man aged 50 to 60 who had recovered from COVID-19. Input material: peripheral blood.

The CDR3 bases are TGTGCCAGCAGCCAAGCTTCGAGGGTGGCTTTCTTT. Amino acids: CASSQASRVAFF. The rearrangement uses TRBV3-1 (or the pseudogene TRBV3-2) and TRBJ1-1; D gene uncertain. The CDR3 length is 12 residues. CDR1 and CDR2 from the germline V gene are LGHDT and YNNKEL (reference sequence). V was shortened by 1 base and J by 11 bases, with 11 bases between the two germline ends.